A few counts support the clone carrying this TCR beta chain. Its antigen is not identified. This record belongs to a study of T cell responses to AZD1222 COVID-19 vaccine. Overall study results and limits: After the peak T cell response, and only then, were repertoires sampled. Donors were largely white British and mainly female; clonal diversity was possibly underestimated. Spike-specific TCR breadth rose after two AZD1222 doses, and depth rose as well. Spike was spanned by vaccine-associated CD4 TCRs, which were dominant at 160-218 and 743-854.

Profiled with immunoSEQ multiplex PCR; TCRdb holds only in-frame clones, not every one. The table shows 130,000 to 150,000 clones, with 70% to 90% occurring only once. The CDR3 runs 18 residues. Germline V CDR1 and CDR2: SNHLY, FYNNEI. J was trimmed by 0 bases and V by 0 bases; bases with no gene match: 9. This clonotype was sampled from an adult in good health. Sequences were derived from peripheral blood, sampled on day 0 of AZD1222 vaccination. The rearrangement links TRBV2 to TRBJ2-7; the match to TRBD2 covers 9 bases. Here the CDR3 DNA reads TGTGCCAGCAGTGAAGCCCGGTTCCTAGCGGGGCTCTCCTACGAGCAGTACTTC. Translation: CASSEARFLAGLSYEQYF.